A single T cell receptor (beta chain) is shown here with its context. The same CDR3 is also encoded by other DNA sequences in this sample. The CDR3 is made up of 13 amino acids. Trimming took 6 bases from V and 2 from J; bases not matched to a gene: 2. CDR1 is SNHLY, CDR2 FYNNEI, per germline. Authors' data handling: Researchers report that nucleated cell counts were estimated from reference gene primer amplification. Clones were sequenced by immunoSEQ multiplex PCR, and TCRdb holds only the in-frame ones, with some missing. From that table come the V and J calls and clone size; the DNA was used to work out D and trimming. The data hold approximately 210,000 clones, with approximately 78% observed a single time. These data belong to a study of blood T cell repertoires in COVID-19. Study as a whole: The study drew acute and convalescent COVID-19 samples from the United States, Italy and Spain.

This sequence was found in a middle-aged woman with acute or convalescent COVID-19. This chain connects TRBV2 to TRBJ1-1, with 8 bases fitting TRBD1. Sequenced material: peripheral blood. CDR3 DNA sequence: TGTGCCAGCAGCGACAGGGGCAACACTGAAGCTTTCTTT. It codes for CASSDRGNTEAFF. Combining the CDR3 with reference TRBV2 and TRBJ1-1 gives the whole variable domain EPEVTQTPSHQVTQMGQEVILRCVPISNHLYFYWYRQILGQKVEFLVSFYNNEISEKSEIFDDQFSVERPDGSNFTLKIRSTKLEDSAMYFCASSDRGNTEAFFGQGTRLTVV.